This is a list of T cell receptor beta chains from one sample in a study of T-cell memory formation after mild COVID-19. Each CDR3 protein gets one entry after TCRdb re-called the 5' RACE reads with MiXCR. Of roughly 450,000 distinct CDR3 sequences listed, under 20% were seen once; the top ten hold under 25%. The sequenced sample consisted of PBMCs or a T cell subset sorted from them (not recorded which). The receptors originated from a man younger than 35 who had mild COVID-19 (a few samples of this study predate the infection). Cell type and time point are not known. Each CDR3 is given with its conserved first and last residue.

J gene | V gene | CDR3 protein
TRBJ2-3 | TRBV20-1 | CSRRGGADTQYF
TRBJ2-3 | TRBV27 | CASPPEAAPTDTQYF
TRBJ2-2 | TRBV7-3 | CASSTYGPGPQGAELFF
TRBJ1-1 | TRBV29-1 | CSAEKGQGTEAFF
TRBJ2-5 | TRBV7-6 | CASSLGGGAETQYF
TRBJ2-7 | TRBV21-1 | CASSKEPAGDQIRDEQYF
TRBJ1-1 | TRBV10-3 | CASQGHLNEAFF
TRBJ2-5 | TRBV2 | CASARGVQETQYF
TRBJ1-1 | TRBV11-1 | CASSWRGERVEAFF
TRBJ1-1 | TRBV30 | CAWAPWGTEAFF
TRBJ2-5 | TRBV10-3 | CAISESDRGRETQYF
TRBJ1-5 | TRBV3-1 | CASSYLGQPQHF
TRBJ1-4 | TRBV5-4 | CASSLALGSNEKLFF
TRBJ2-7 | TRBV27 | CASSRGTASYEQYF
TRBJ1-1 | TRBV20-1 | CSARVVTGGRNTEAFF
TRBJ1-3 | TRBV12-5 | CASGSIGGRENTIYF
TRBJ2-3 | TRBV7-9 | CASSRNRGSTDTQYF
TRBJ2-3 | TRBV28 | CASPPPLAGSTDTQYF
TRBJ1-2 | TRBV6-9 | CASQWQLMYGYTF
TRBJ2-1 | TRBV7-8 | CASSLGEENEQFF
TRBJ2-5 | TRBV3-1 | CASSQERETQYF
TRBJ2-5 | TRBV6-2/TRBV6-3 | CASSSQQGTQYF
TRBJ1-1 | TRBV20-1 | CSARQGSTEAFF
TRBJ2-7 | TRBV12-3/TRBV12-4 | CASSLAGALSYEQYF
TRBJ2-5 | TRBV7-2 | CASSQQDSGGAGTQYF
TRBJ1-5 | TRBV2 | CASRTHNQPQHF